These 21 T cell receptor beta chains were sequenced from one sample in a study of blood T cell repertoires in COVID-19. TCRdb's table, derived via immunoSEQ multiplex PCR, lists solely in-frame clones and lacks some. Of roughly 250,000 clones in the sample, roughly 86% were seen once. What was sequenced was peripheral blood. Source of these receptors: a man in his forties or fifties with acute or convalescent COVID-19.

This chain joins TRBV11-1 and TRBJ2-2; D remains ambiguous. V shed 5 bases and J shed 6 bases, with 13 bases lying between them. The V gene's germline CDR1 is SGHAT and CDR2 FQDESV (reference sequence). This CDR3 contains 14 residues. This CDR3 reads CASSPPLRPGELFF. CDR3 sequence (DNA): TGTGCCAGCAGCCCTCCACTCAGGCCCGGGGAGCTGTTTTTT.

The chain has TRBV4-1 and TRBJ2-3; 14 nucleotides align to TRBD2. The V gene's germline CDR1 is MGHRA and CDR2 YSYEKL. With 5 bases clipped from V and 1 base from J, the junction kept 8 bases outside the gene matches. The CDR3 is made up of 18 amino acids. CDR3 DNA: TGCGCCAGCAGCAGAGGGACTAGCGGGAGCCGGGGCACAGATACGCAGTATTTT. Amino acids: CASSRGTSGSRGTDTQYF.

V and J are TRBV19 and TRBJ1-2, with unresolved D. V shed 4 bases and J shed 4 bases, with 10 bases lying between them. Germline V gene lookup returns CDR1 LNHDA and CDR2 SQIVND (reference sequence). This CDR3 contains 13 residues. CDR3 loop: CASSKAGLYGYTF. The CDR3 coding sequence is TGTGCCAGTAGTAAAGCGGGCCTCTATGGCTACACCTTC.

This clone was seen once. The genes are TRBV10-1 and TRBJ2-1, with 10 bases identical to TRBD2. The CDR3 consists of 17 residues. Germline CDR1 reads WNHNN; CDR2 reads SYGVQD (reference sequence). V dropped 2 bases and J dropped 4; count of bases not matched to a gene: 8. The CDR3 DNA reads as TGCGCCAGCAGTGAGCCATGGACTAGCGGCCCTTACAATGAGCAGTTCTTC. This sequence encodes CASSEPWTSGPYNEQFF.

In its sample, this clone was seen a few times. The J gene is TRBJ1-1, the V gene TRBV2; D perhaps matches TRBD1 (5 bases). There are 14 residues in the CDR3. Germline V gene lookup returns CDR1 SNHLY and CDR2 FYNNEI. V lost 5 bases and J 0 bases, leaving 10 bases between the germline ends. CDR3 bases: TGTGCCAGCAGTTTCCAGGGAATGAACACTGAAGCTTTCTTT. Its translation is CASSFQGMNTEAFF.

The gene calls are TRBV3-1 (or the pseudogene TRBV3-2) and TRBJ2-7; 8 bases are shared with TRBD1. The length of the CDR3 is 14 residues. Germline V gives CDR1 LGHDT, CDR2 YNNKEL (reference sequence). J lost 3 bases, V lost 2 bases, and 3 bases had no gene match. DNA of the CDR3: TGTGCCAGCAGCCAAAACACAGGGGGCTACGAGCAGTACTTC. It specifies CASSQNTGGYEQYF.

The chain is built from TRBV3-1 (or the pseudogene TRBV3-2) and TRBJ1-2; tentative D call: TRBD1 (5 bases). This CDR3 is built from 14 residues. Trimming removed 2 bases from V and 3 bases from J, with 10 bases in between. CDR1 and CDR2 (germline): LGHDT, YNNKEL (reference sequence). CDR3 sequence: CASSQHGRDYGYTF. CDR3 coding DNA: TGTGCCAGCAGCCAACACGGCAGGGACTATGGCTACACCTTC.

The chain recombines TRBV2 with TRBJ1-2, with D maybe TRBD1 (5 bases). The CDR3 spans 15 residues. Germline-derived CDR1 and CDR2 are SNHLY and FYNNEI. The V and J ends lost 4 bases and 0 bases respectively, with 12 bases between them. The CDR3: CASSVNRRANYGYTF. The CDR3 DNA is TGTGCCAGCAGTGTAAACAGGCGCGCTAACTATGGCTACACCTTC.

This chain uses TRBV9 with TRBJ2-2; 7 positions agree with TRBD1. In germline, CDR1 is SGDLS, CDR2 YYNGEE. The CDR3 sequence is 16 residues long. V gave up 3 bases and J gave up 1 base; unmatched junction bases: 6. The CDR3 DNA follows: TGTGCCAGCAGCGCCTCCGGGACAGTGAACACCGGGGAGCTGTTTTTT. This translates into CASSASGTVNTGELFF.

The V and J genes are TRBV15 and TRBJ1-1; D is uncertain. Deletions cut 1 base from V and 6 bases from J, with 12 bases between. Germline values: CDR1 LNHNV, CDR2 YYDKDF (reference sequence). This CDR3 has 14 amino acids. CDR3 in amino acids: CATSRGSTTPEAFF. CDR3 nucleotide sequence: TGTGCCACCAGCAGAGGATCGACTACCCCTGAAGCTTTCTTT.

The chain has TRBV23-1 and TRBJ2-2, with D perhaps matching TRBD1 (7 bases). TRBV23-1 is designated an ORF whose function remains uncertain. V was pared by 6 bases and J by 1 base, with 27 bases between. The CDR3 extends over 20 amino acids. The CDR3 spells CASSCTGGQCGTVNTGELFF. The DNA for the CDR3 is TGCGCCAGCAGCTGCACCGGGGGCCAATGTGGGACAGTGAACACCGGGGAGCTGTTTTTT.

The chain recombines TRBV5-1 with TRBJ1-4; the D gene is possibly TRBD1 (6 bases). Trimming removed 4 bases from V and 8 bases from J, with 9 bases in between. This CDR3 is built from 12 residues. From germline, CDR1 is SGHRS and CDR2 YFSETQ. CDR3 bases: TGCGCCAGCAGCAATGACAGGGAAAAACTGTTTTTT. Protein product: CASSNDREKLFF.

The CDR3 DNA reads as TGTGCCAGCAGCCAAGATAGGGCGCGGGCCTCCTACAATGAGCAGTTCTTC. It codes for CASSQDRARASYNEQFF. This chain uses TRBV4-2 with TRBJ2-1; D perhaps matches TRBD2 (5 bases). CDR3 length: 17 amino acids. V lost 0 bases and J 0 bases, leaving 12 bases between the germline ends. CDR1 is LGHNA and CDR2 is YNFKEQ in the germline V gene.

CDR3 coding DNA: TGTGCCAGCAGCTTAGTTTTGGGCAATAACTATGGCTACACCTTC. This translates into CASSLVLGNNYGYTF. The chain recombines TRBV7-9 with TRBJ1-2, with D hard to call. The CDR3 is 15 amino acids. Germline CDR1 and CDR2: SEHNR and FQNEAQ (reference sequence). Trimming stripped 1 base from V and 1 base from J, with 10 bases between.

This chain uses TRBV28 with TRBJ2-7; 7 nucleotides match TRBD2. After removal of 5 bases from V and 0 bases from J, the junction contained 10 bases not matched to a gene. The CDR3 sequence is 16 residues long. CDR1 and CDR2 from the germline V gene are MDHEN and SYDVKM. CDR3 sequence: CASSPYGGRTSYEQYF. CDR3 coding DNA: TGTGCCAGCAGTCCCTACGGGGGGAGAACCTCCTACGAGCAGTACTTC.

The V gene is TRBV19, the J gene TRBJ1-2; D uncertain. The CDR3 sequence is 14 residues long. The V gene's germline CDR1 is LNHDA and CDR2 SQIVND (reference sequence). The ends were cut back, 7 bases at V and 4 bases at J, with 16 bases in the middle. The CDR3: CASTSENSIYGYTF. The CDR3 region has the DNA TGTGCCAGTACGAGTGAGAACAGCATCTATGGCTACACCTTC.

CDR3 region: CASSLRTGISPLHF. The CDR3 region has the DNA TGTGCCAGCAGCTTACGGACAGGGATTTCACCCCTCCACTTT. The chain employs TRBV7-9 and TRBJ1-6; 8 nucleotides match TRBD1. Trimming removed 2 bases from V and 9 bases from J; junction bases left unmatched: 3. Germline CDR1 and CDR2: SEHNR and FQNEAQ (reference sequence). This CDR3 is built from 14 residues.

The genes are TRBV27 and TRBJ1-2; possibly TRBD1 for D (6 bases). There are 13 residues in the CDR3. V was trimmed by 1 base and J by 8 bases, leaving 11 bases between them. Germline assignment: CDR1 MNHEY and CDR2 SMNVEV (reference sequence). The CDR3 nucleotides are TGTGCCAGCAGTTTATACGGGGACACGGGCTACACCTTC. Its protein is CASSLYGDTGYTF.

This chain connects TRBV5-1 to TRBJ1-4; possible D gene TRBD1, 6 bases. V gave up 0 bases and J gave up 7 bases, with 16 bases separating them. CDR1 SGHRS and CDR2 YFSETQ come from the germline V gene. The CDR3 contains 16 residues. CDR3: CASSLGSGRGTEKLFF. For the CDR3, the DNA is TGCGCCAGCAGCTTGGGGTCAGGCAGGGGTACTGAAAAACTGTTTTTT.

This rearrangement joins TRBV18 to TRBJ1-2; the match to TRBD1 covers 7 bases. Unmatched junction bases numbered 4, after V lost 3 bases and J lost 0 bases. The germline V gene encodes CDR1 KGHSH and CDR2 LQKENI. There are 15 residues in the CDR3. CDR3 nucleotides: TGTGCCAGCTCACCTCCCAGGGGGGCTAACTATGGCTACACCTTC. The encoded protein is CASSPPRGANYGYTF.

The gene calls are TRBV28 and TRBJ2-6; the D gene is possibly TRBD2 (5 bases). The CDR3 runs 14 residues. Germline loops: CDR1 MDHEN, CDR2 SYDVKM. The germline V and J ends were trimmed by 6 bases and 4 bases, with 10 bases remaining between them. The DNA for the CDR3 is TGTGCCAGCAGCCCGGACTTGGGGGCCAACGTCCTGACTTTC. Protein product: CASSPDLGANVLTF.